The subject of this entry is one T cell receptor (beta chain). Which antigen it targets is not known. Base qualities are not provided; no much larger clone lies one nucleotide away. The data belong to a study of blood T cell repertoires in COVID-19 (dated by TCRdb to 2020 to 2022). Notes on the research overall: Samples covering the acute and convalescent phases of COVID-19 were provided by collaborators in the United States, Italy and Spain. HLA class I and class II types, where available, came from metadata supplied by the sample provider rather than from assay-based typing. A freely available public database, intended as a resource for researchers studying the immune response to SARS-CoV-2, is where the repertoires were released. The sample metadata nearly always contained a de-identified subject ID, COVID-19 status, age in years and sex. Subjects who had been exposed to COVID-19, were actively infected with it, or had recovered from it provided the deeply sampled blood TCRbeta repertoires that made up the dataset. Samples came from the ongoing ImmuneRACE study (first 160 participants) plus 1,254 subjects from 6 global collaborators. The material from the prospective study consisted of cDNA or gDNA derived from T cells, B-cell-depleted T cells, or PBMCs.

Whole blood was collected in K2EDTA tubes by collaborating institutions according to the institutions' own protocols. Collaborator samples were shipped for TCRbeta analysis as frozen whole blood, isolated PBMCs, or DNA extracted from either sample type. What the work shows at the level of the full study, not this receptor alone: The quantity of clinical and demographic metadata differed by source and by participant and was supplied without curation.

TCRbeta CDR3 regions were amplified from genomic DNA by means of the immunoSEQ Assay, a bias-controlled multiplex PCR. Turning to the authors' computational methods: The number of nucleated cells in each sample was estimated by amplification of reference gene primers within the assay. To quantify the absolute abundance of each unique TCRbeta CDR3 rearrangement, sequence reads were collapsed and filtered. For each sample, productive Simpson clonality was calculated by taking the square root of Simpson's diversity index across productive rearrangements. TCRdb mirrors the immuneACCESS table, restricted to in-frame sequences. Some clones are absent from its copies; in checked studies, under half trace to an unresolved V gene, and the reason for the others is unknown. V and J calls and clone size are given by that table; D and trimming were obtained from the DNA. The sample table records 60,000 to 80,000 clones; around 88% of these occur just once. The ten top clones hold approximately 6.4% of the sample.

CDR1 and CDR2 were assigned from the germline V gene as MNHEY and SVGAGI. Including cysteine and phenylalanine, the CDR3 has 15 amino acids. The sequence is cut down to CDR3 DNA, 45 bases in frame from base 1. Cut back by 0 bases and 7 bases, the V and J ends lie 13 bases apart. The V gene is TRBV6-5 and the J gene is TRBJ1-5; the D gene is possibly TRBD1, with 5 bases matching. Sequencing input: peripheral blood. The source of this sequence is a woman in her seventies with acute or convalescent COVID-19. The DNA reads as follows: TGTGCCAGCAGTTACTCCCAGGTGGGGGGGCAGCCCCAGCATTTT. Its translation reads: CASSYSQVGGQPQHF.